These T cell receptor beta chains were read from a single sample in a study of blood T cell repertoires in COVID-19. Libraries were prepared by immunoSEQ multiplex PCR; TCRdb keeps only in-frame clonotypes and omits some of them. The repertoire includes over 120,000 clones, 77% of them detected once, and roughly 9% sits in the top ten. The source material was peripheral blood. These receptor sequences come from a woman between 45 and 60 years old with active or convalescent COVID-19. Each CDR3 is given with its conserved first and last residue. The D gene is left open where the match is weak. Some rows have no size entry. The others give once, few or many, or a class for an expanded clone.

CASSSDSYSSYEQYF	TGTGCCAGCAGCTCAGACTCCTACTCCTCCTACGAGCAGTACTTC	NA	few	TRBV5-6	TRBJ2-7
CASSLDSGNSYEQYF	TGTGCCAGCAGCTTGGACAGCGGGAACTCCTACGAGCAGTACTTC	NA	NA	TRBV7-3	TRBJ2-7
CASSEYGGRPEAFF	TGTGCCAGCAGTGAATACGGAGGGCGTCCTGAAGCTTTCTTT	NA	NA	TRBV25-1	TRBJ1-1
CATSQTPSGGQETQYF	TGTGCCACCAGCCAGACCCCTAGCGGGGGACAAGAGACCCAGTACTTC	TRBD2	NA	TRBV15	TRBJ2-5
CASSLASRTGGEQYF	TGTGCCAGCAGCTTAGCGAGCAGGACGGGGGGCGAGCAGTACTTC	TRBD2	NA	TRBV7-2	TRBJ2-7
CASSPGETPRNYGYTF	TGTGCCAGCTCCCCAGGCGAGACTCCCCGTAACTATGGCTACACCTTC	NA	NA	TRBV18	TRBJ1-2
CASSLWTSSNTGELFF	TGTGCCAGCAGCCTCTGGACAAGCTCGAACACCGGGGAGCTGTTTTTT	NA	NA	TRBV11-3	TRBJ2-2
CASSLQGSTDTQYF	TGTGCCAGCAGCTTACAGGGAAGCACAGATACGCAGTATTTT	NA	NA	TRBV7-2	TRBJ2-3
CASSYSGRENTEAFF	TGTGCCAGCAGTTACTCTGGCAGGGAGAACACTGAAGCTTTCTTT	NA	NA	TRBV6-5	TRBJ1-1
CASSVSGNTIYF	TGTGCCAGCTCCGTCTCTGGAAACACCATATATTTT	NA	once	TRBV30	TRBJ1-3
CASSLGGGFQETQYF	TGTGCCAGCAGCTTAGGGGGCGGTTTCCAAGAGACCCAGTACTTC	NA	NA	TRBV11-2	TRBJ2-5
CASSKGQPYEQYF	TGTGCCAGCAGCAAGGGACAGCCATACGAGCAGTACTTC	TRBD1	NA	TRBV7-3	TRBJ2-7
CASSQDSPSGGYNEQFF	TGTGCCAGCAGCCAAGATTCCCCTAGCGGGGGCTACAATGAGCAGTTCTTC	TRBD2	NA	TRBV3-1/TRBV3-2	TRBJ2-1
CASSLQGEGGYEQYF	TGTGCCAGCAGCTTACAAGGGGAAGGGGGCTACGAGCAGTACTTC	NA	NA	TRBV11-1	TRBJ2-7
CASSRDNGRGYTF	TGTGCCAGCAGTCGGGACAACGGGAGGGGCTACACCTTC	NA	NA	TRBV6-2/TRBV6-3	TRBJ1-2
CASGLLEAFF	TGTGCTAGTGGTTTGCTGGAAGCTTTCTTT	NA	NA	TRBV12-5	TRBJ1-1
CASSPQTQTQYF	TGTGCCAGCAGCCCGCAGACACAGACCCAGTACTTC	NA	NA	TRBV7-8	TRBJ2-5
CASSLTGRANTEAFF	TGTGCCAGCAGCTTGACAGGGCGGGCGAACACTGAAGCTTTCTTT	TRBD1	NA	TRBV11-2	TRBJ1-1
CATRALGGYTF	TGTGCCACGCGGGCTCTGGGAGGCTACACCTTC	NA	NA	TRBV12-3/TRBV12-4	TRBJ1-2
CASSFSRYGYTF	TGTGCCAGCAGTTTTTCCCGCTATGGCTACACCTTC	NA	NA	TRBV12-3/TRBV12-4	TRBJ1-2
CASSARDRRLNTEAFF	TGTGCCAGCAGCGCCCGGGACAGGAGGTTGAACACTGAAGCTTTCTTT	TRBD1	few	TRBV11-3	TRBJ1-1
CASRSGQVAGYTF	TGTGCCAGTCGGTCGGGACAGGTGGCTGGCTACACCTTC	TRBD1	NA	TRBV19	TRBJ1-2